The T cell receptor (beta chain) described here comes from a study of blood T cell repertoires in COVID-19. Study-level background: COVID-19 samples collected from the United States, Italy and Spain covered acute and convalescent phases. Nucleic acid was either cDNA or gDNA, and it came from T cells, B-cell-depleted T cells, or PBMCs.

Study processing details: Amplification with reference gene primers provided the estimates of nucleated cell counts. Assay used: immunoSEQ multiplex PCR; TCRdb lists only in-frame clones, some missing. The DNA was the basis for D and trimming; V, J and clone size are from that table. The top ten hold less than 2% of the sample, which has over 150,000 clones, about 89% seen once. In germline, CDR1 is WSHSY, CDR2 SAAADI. J was trimmed by 5 bases and V by 11 bases; bases with no gene match: 9. This CDR3 region has 14 residues. The chain employs TRBV10-2 and TRBJ2-1; 10 bases are shared with TRBD2. The receptor comes from a young man who had recovered from COVID-19. The sequencing input was peripheral blood. Here the CDR3 DNA reads TGCGCCGCCTATAGCGGGAGGCCCCACAATGAGCAGTTCTTC. Its translation is CAAYSGRPHNEQFF.